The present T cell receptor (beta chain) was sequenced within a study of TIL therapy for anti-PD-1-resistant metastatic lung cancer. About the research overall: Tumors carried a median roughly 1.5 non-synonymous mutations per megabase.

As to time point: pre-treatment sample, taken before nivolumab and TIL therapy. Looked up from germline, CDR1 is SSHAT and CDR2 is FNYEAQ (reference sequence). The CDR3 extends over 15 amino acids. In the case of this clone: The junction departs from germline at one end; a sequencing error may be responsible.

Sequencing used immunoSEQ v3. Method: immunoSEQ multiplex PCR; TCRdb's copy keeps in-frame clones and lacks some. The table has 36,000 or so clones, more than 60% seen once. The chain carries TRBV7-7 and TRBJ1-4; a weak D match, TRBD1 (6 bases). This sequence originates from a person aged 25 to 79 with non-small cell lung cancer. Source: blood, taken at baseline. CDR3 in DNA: TGTGCTAGCAGCTTAGCCACGGGGGCTGGAGAAAAACTGTTTTTT. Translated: CASSLATGAGEKLFF.